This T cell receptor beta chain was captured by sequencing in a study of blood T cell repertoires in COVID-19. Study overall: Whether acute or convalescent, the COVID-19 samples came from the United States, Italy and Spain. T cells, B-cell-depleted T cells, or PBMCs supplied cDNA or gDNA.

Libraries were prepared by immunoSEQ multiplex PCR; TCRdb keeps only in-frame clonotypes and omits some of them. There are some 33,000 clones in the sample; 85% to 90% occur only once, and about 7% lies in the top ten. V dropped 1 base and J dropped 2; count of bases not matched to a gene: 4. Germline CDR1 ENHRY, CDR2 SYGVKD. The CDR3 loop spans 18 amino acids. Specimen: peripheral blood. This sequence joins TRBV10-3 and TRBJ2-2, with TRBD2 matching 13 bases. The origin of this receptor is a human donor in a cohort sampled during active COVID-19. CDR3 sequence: CAISELGLAGPNTGELFF. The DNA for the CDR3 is TGTGCCATCAGTGAGTTGGGACTAGCGGGGCCAAACACCGGGGAGCTGTTTTTT.